This T cell receptor beta chain appears in the sequencing data of a study of shared clonotypes between healthy human individuals. Findings of the study overall: The study generally estimated greater richness for naive than memory subsets.

Using immunoSEQ multiplex PCR, the repertoire was profiled, and TCRdb retains in-frame clones only, with some absent. The data hold 1.5 million to 2.5 million clones, with roughly 95% observed a single time. Notes on this clone: The target antigen is unknown.

CD8 cells classed as naive were CD45RO-negative and positively selected for CCR7, excluding terminally differentiated effector memory CD45RA+ cells. The study drew its donors from healthy HIV-negative adults without recent acute infections or vaccinations. Adults of Caucasian background living in Nashville, Tennessee made up all donors. The CDR3 is 16 residues long. V shed 4 bases and J 2 bases; nucleotides not matched to a gene: 10. In germline, CDR1 is MNHEY, CDR2 SMNVEV (reference sequence). This chain links TRBV27 with TRBJ2-5; TRBD1 aligns across 7 bases. This clonotype was sampled from a man in his late teens or twenties in good health. The specimen was naive CD8+ T cells sorted from blood. The CDR3 loop reads CASSYLGPQGQETQYF. The CDR3 coding sequence is TGTGCCAGCAGTTACCTAGGGCCACAGGGGCAAGAGACCCAGTACTTC.